Listed here are 8 T cell receptor beta chains from one sample, sequenced in a study of T cells after posttransplantation cyclophosphamide. Sequencing was performed with immunoSEQ multiplex PCR; in TCRdb, only in-frame clones are kept and a portion is missing. The sample lists about 52,000 clones, 85% to 95% occurring once. The specimen sequenced was PBMCs. The receptors stem from a woman between 25 and 40 years old in good health and a related stem cell transplant donor.

This chain uses TRBV6-4 with TRBJ2-2; perhaps TRBD1 as D (5 bases). V was clipped by 6 bases and J by 6 bases, with 8 bases between them. This CDR3 comprises 12 residues. The germline V gene encodes CDR1 MRHNA and CDR2 SNTAGT. CDR3 residues: CASRQGSGELFF. The CDR3 DNA sequence: TGTGCCAGCAGGCAGGGATCCGGGGAGCTGTTTTTT.

The chain links TRBV5-6 to TRBJ2-5; possible D gene TRBD2, 7 bases. CDR1 and CDR2 (germline): SGHDT, YYEEEE. This CDR3 has 13 residues. The V and J ends lost 4 bases and 5 bases respectively, with 12 bases between them. The CDR3 nucleotides are TGTGCCAGCAGCATGGGGGGGCAGGAGACCCAGTACTTC. Its translation: CASSMGGQETQYF.

V and J are TRBV2 and TRBJ1-5; D remains unclear. Trimming removed 7 bases at V and 2 bases at J, with 12 bases between. Germline V gene sequence: CDR1 SNHLY, CDR2 FYNNEI. This CDR3 has 14 amino acids. Written as DNA, the CDR3 is TGTGCCAGCATGCGGGGTATGGGCAATCAGCCCCAGCATTTT. It translates to CASMRGMGNQPQHF. The complete variable domain, with remaining parts taken from reference TRBV2 and TRBJ1-5, reads EPEVTQTPSHQVTQMGQEVILRCVPISNHLYFYWYRQILGQKVEFLVSFYNNEISEKSEIFDDQFSVERPDGSNFTLKIRSTKLEDSAMYFCASMRGMGNQPQHFGDGTRLSIL.

The chain recombines TRBV5-1 with TRBJ1-1; 8 positions match TRBD1. CDR1 SGHRS and CDR2 YFSETQ come from the germline V gene. This CDR3 has 15 amino acids. Trimming took 4 bases from V and 6 from J; bases not matched to a gene: 11. The CDR3, as DNA: TGCGCCAGCAGCCAAACCGGGACAGGCGCTTCTGAAGCTTTCTTT. Its protein product is CASSQTGTGASEAFF. Based on the CDR3 plus reference TRBV5-1 and TRBJ1-1, the full variable domain is KAGVTQTPRYLIKTRGQQVTLSCSPISGHRSVSWYQQTPGQGLQFLFEYFSETQRNKGNFPGRFSGRQFSNSRSEMNVSTLELGDSALYLCASSQTGTGASEAFFGQGTRLTVV.

This clone has a single count. The rearrangement links TRBV5-4 to TRBJ2-5; the D gene is possibly TRBD1 (5 bases). Germline CDR1 is SGHNT and CDR2 is YYREEE (reference sequence). V shed 4 bases and J shed 0 bases, with 10 bases lying between them. The CDR3 extends over 14 amino acids. The CDR3 protein is CASSPDSHQETQYF. CDR3 in DNA: TGTGCCAGCAGCCCCGACAGCCACCAAGAGACCCAGTACTTC.

V gene TRBV7-2 combines with J gene TRBJ2-3; possible D gene TRBD1, 5 bases. V was cut by 0 bases and J by 10 bases, with 8 bases left in between. The length of the CDR3 is 12 residues. Germline V gives CDR1 SGHTA, CDR2 FQGNSA. CDR3 amino acids: CASSLAEGAQYF. DNA of the CDR3: TGTGCCAGCAGCTTAGCTGAAGGGGCGCAGTATTTT.

The chain employs TRBV19 and TRBJ1-6; a weak D match, TRBD1 (5 bases). This CDR3 has 13 residues. CDR1 is LNHDA and CDR2 is SQIVND in the germline V gene (reference sequence). Trimming shortened V by 10 bases and J by 7 bases, and 14 bases separated the two germline ends. The CDR3 loop is CATAWGKNSPLHF. In nucleotides, the CDR3 is TGTGCCACCGCTTGGGGCAAAAATTCACCCCTCCACTTT.

The rearrangement uses TRBV9 and TRBJ2-5; 10 bases map to TRBD2. The J segment lost 1 base and the V segment lost 6 bases, leaving 6 bases of the junction unmatched. This CDR3 is 15 amino acids long. CDR1 and CDR2 (germline): SGDLS, YYNGEE. The CDR3 loop is CASNSAGGPQETQYF. For the CDR3, the DNA is TGTGCCAGCAACTCAGCGGGGGGGCCCCAAGAGACCCAGTACTTC.